The clone carrying this T cell receptor beta chain turned up a few times. The ends lost 1 base at V and 5 bases at J; junction bases unmatched: 6. Germline loops: CDR1 MNHEY, CDR2 SVGAGI. The CDR3 runs to 15 residues. TCRdb ran MiXCR on the 5' RACE reads and lists one entry per CDR3 protein. The sample consists of about 550,000 distinct CDR3 sequences, around 21% of them appearing once. This sample is drawn from a study of T cells after yellow fever vaccination. This TCR was sampled from a man aged 25 to 40 who received the YFV17D yellow fever vaccine. The sequences come from PBMCs, collected 15 days after the yellow fever booster vaccination. The rearrangement joins TRBV6-5 to TRBJ2-5; 8 nucleotides align to TRBD2. The CDR3 nucleotides are TGTGCCAGCAGTTACTACGGGACTAGACGGGAGACCCAGTACTTC. Translated, it gives CASSYYGTRRETQYF.